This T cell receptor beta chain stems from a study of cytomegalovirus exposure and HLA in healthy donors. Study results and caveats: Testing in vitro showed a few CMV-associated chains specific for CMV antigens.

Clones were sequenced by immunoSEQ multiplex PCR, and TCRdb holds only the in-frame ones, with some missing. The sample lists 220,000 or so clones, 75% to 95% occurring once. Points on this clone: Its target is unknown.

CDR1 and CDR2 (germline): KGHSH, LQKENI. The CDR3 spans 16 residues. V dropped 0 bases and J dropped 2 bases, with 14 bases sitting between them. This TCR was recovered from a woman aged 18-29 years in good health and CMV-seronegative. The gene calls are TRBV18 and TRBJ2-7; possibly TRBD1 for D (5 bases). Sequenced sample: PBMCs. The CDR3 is CASSPPQGLSTYEQYF. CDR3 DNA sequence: TGTGCCAGCTCACCACCTCAGGGCCTCTCTACCTACGAGCAGTACTTC.